The T cell receptor beta chain under discussion was sequenced for a study of blood T cell repertoires in COVID-19. Trimming removed 3 bases from V and 1 base from J, with 18 bases in between. The germline V gene has CDR1 LGHNA and CDR2 YNFKEQ. The CDR3 has 17 amino acids. Repertoires were generated with immunoSEQ multiplex PCR, while TCRdb's copy carries only in-frame clones and drops some. This sample has some 240,000 clones, with over 75% found just once. Followed longitudinally, the Seattle patients had been enrolled during active infection. The sequence derives from a woman aged 70-85 years with COVID-19, enrolled during active disease. Source material: peripheral blood. This sequence joins TRBV4-2 and TRBJ1-2, with D possibly being TRBD1 (5 bases). CDR3 sequence (DNA): TGTGCCAGCAGCCACCCCACCGTAGGGGCCGATAACTATGGCTACACCTTC. Protein product: CASSHPTVGADNYGYTF.